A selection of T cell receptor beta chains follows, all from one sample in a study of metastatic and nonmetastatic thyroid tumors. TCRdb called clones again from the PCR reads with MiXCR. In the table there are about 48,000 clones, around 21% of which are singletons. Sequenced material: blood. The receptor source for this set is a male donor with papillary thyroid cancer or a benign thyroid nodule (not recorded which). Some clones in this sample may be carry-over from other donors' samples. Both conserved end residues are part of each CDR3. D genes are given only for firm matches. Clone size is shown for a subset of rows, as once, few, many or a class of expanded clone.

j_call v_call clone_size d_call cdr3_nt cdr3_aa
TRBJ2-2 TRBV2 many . TGTGCCAGCAAATTAACAGGGAACACCGGGGAGCTGTTTTTT CASKLTGNTGELFF
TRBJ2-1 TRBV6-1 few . TGTGCCAGCTCCGCCAGTGGGACCGGGGGCAATGAGCAGTTCTTC CASSASGTGGNEQFF
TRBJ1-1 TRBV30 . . TGTGCCTGGAGTATGGGAGGGAACACTGAAGCTTTCTTT CAWSMGGNTEAFF
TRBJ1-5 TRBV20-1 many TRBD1 TGCAGTGCGGACAGGGGATTGGATCAGCCCCAGCATTTT CSADRGLDQPQHF
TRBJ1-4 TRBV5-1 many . TGCGCCAGCAGCCCCCGGCCAACTAATGAAAAACTGTTTTTT CASSPRPTNEKLFF
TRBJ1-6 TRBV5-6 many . TGTGCCAGCAGATCGGGAGGGAGGATGGCCAATAATTCACCCCTCCACTTT CASRSGGRMANNSPLHF
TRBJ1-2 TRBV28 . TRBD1 TGTGCCAGCAGTTTCCTGGCGGGGGGGACAGGGGGAAACCTTAACTATGGCTGCACCTTC CASSFLAGGTGGNLNYGCTF
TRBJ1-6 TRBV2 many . TGTGCCAGCAGTGAAGTGGCTTTGGGCACCCTCCACTTT CASSEVALGTLHF
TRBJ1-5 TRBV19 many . TGTGCCAGTAGTCCTGGACAGTGGCAGCCCCAGCATTTT CASSPGQWQPQHF
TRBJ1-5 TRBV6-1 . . TGTGCCAGCAGGAAGGATCGGGGCAATCAGCCCCAGCATTTT CASRKDRGNQPQHF
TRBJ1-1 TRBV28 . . TGTGCCAGCAGAGTCGAAGGGAGTAACACTGAAGCTTTCTTT CASRVEGSNTEAFF
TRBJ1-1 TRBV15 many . TGTGCCACCAGCAGAGTTCGGAACACTGAAGCTTTCTTT CATSRVRNTEAFF
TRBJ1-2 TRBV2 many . TGTGCCAGCAGTCCTCGGGACAACTATGGCTACACCTTC CASSPRDNYGYTF
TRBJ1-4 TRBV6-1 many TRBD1 TGTGCCAGCATCCCGGACAGGGCTAATAATGAAAAACTGTTTTTT CASIPDRANNEKLFF
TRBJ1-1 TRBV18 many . TGTGCCAGCTCACCACTTTCCCGGGACACTGAAGCTTTCTTT CASSPLSRDTEAFF
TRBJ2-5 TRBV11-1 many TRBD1 TGTGCCAGCAGCACAAGGGACAGACAAGAGACCCAGTACTTC CASSTRDRQETQYF
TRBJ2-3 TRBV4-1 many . TGCGCCAGCAGCCGAGACCAGCTAGATACGCAGTATTTT CASSRDQLDTQYF
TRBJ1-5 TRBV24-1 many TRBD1 TGTGCCACCAGAGCTACAGGGGGCGACCAGCCCCAGCATTTT CATRATGGDQPQHF
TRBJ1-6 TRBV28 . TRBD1 TGTGCCAGCAGTTTTCCGGACAGGGTAGTGTATTCACCCCTCCACTTT CASSFPDRVVYSPLHF
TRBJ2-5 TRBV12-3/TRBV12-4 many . TGTGCCAGCAGTTTGAACAGGGCTGGTAGGACCCAGTACTTC CASSLNRAGRTQYF
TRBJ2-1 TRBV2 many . TGTGCCAGCAGTCGCGGGGGCAGTTCGGATGAGCAGTTCTTC CASSRGGSSDEQFF
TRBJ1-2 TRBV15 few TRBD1 TGTGCCACCAGCAGAGATGTCGGGACAGGGTCGTACTATGGCTACACCTTC CATSRDVGTGSYYGYTF
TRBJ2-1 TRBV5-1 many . TGCGCCAGCAGCCAGATATACAATGAGCAGTTCTTC CASSQIYNEQFF
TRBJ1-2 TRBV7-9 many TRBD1 TGTGCCAGCAGCCCGAGGACAGGGTTTGGCTACACCTTC CASSPRTGFGYTF